This T cell receptor (beta chain) was documented in a study of blood T cell repertoires in COVID-19. Study information: Samples representing acute and convalescent COVID-19 were sourced from the United States, Italy and Spain. From T cells, B-cell-depleted T cells, or PBMCs came the material, which was cDNA or gDNA.

Per the original data handling: Counts of nucleated cells, estimated from reference gene primer amplification, were obtained. The protocol was immunoSEQ multiplex PCR, while the TCRdb copy is restricted to in-frame clones and leaves out a portion. V, J and clone size are taken as reported in that table, and D and trimming were inferred from the DNA itself. Of roughly 220,000 clones in the sample, about 81% were seen once. CDR3 size: 15 residues. Germline assignment: CDR1 SGHDN and CDR2 FVKESK. V lost 0 bases and J lost 9, with 15 bases in between. The sample consisted of peripheral blood. The source of this sequence is a woman aged 80 or over with COVID-19, enrolled during active disease. V and J are TRBV14 and TRBJ2-1, with a possible D match to TRBD2 (5 bases). CDR3 DNA: TGTGCCAGCAGCCAAGAGTTTCTAGGGCTAGCTGAGCAGTTCTTC. Translation: CASSQEFLGLAEQFF.